The 32 T cell receptor beta chains given below trace back to one sample, sequenced in a study of blood T cells in healthy people across ages. A second about 6 to 12 cycle PCR used barcoded and J-beta primers. TCRdb reanalysed the 5' RACE reads using MiXCR and keeps one entry per CDR3 protein. The sample yields around 750,000 distinct CDR3 sequences, around half seen once. Source material: blood. Receptor source: a man at least 80 years old in good health.

A few counts support this clonotype. The rearrangement joins TRBV3-1 to TRBJ2-7; no firm D call. The germline V gene encodes CDR1 LGHDT and CDR2 YNNKEL (reference sequence). The V and J ends lost 5 bases and 5 bases respectively, with 13 bases between them. This CDR3 spans 13 amino acids. CDR3: CASSVRGANEQYF. Written as DNA, the CDR3 is TGTGCCAGCAGCGTTAGAGGTGCCAACGAGCAGTACTTC.

The chain couples TRBV6-2 or TRBV6-3 to TRBJ2-7; 7 positions agree with TRBD1. The CDR3 has 13 amino acids. Germline V lookup: CDR1 MNHEY, CDR2 SVGEGT. The V gene end was trimmed by 0 bases and the J gene end by 12 bases; junction bases not matched to a gene: 8. For the CDR3, the DNA is TGTGCCAGCAGTTACTCCATAAAGACAGGGTCGTACTTC. It is translated as CASSYSIKTGSYF.

This clonotype was picked up a small number of times. CDR3 sequence: CASSVGDRAYEQYF. The CDR3 bases are TGTGCCAGCAGCGTAGGGGACAGGGCCTACGAGCAGTACTTC. V usage is TRBV9 and J usage is TRBJ2-7; 9 bases map to TRBD1. Germline V gives CDR1 SGDLS, CDR2 YYNGEE. Germline trimming cut 0 bases from V and 2 bases from J; bases unmatched to any gene: 0. The CDR3 contains 14 residues.

This chain links TRBV12-3 or TRBV12-4 with TRBJ1-5, with D uncertain. V lost 3 bases, J lost 3 bases, and 9 bases lay in between. This CDR3 contains 14 residues. In DNA form, the CDR3 reads TGTGCCAGCAGTTTTATGGGTTCCAATCAGCCCCAGCATTTT. It is translated as CASSFMGSNQPQHF.

The V call is TRBV6-1, the J call TRBJ2-7; TRBD1 or TRBD2 may be the D gene (5 bases each). CDR1 is MNHNS, CDR2 SASEGT, per germline. The CDR3 is 14 residues long. V shed 7 bases and J shed 2 bases, with 15 bases lying between them. Here the CDR3 DNA reads TGTGCCAGCAACTCGGGGACGGCCGCCTACGAGCAGTACTTC. Residues: CASNSGTAAYEQYF.

This chain joins TRBV11-2 and TRBJ2-1; D gene ambiguous. The CDR3 sequence is 14 residues long. The germline V and J ends were trimmed by 3 bases and 6 bases, with 12 bases remaining between them. CDR1 is SGHAT, CDR2 FQNNGV, per germline. This CDR3 is CASSFGSAVNEQFF. The CDR3 DNA reads as TGTGCCAGCAGCTTCGGGTCGGCGGTCAATGAGCAGTTCTTC. The variable domain in full, completed from reference TRBV11-2 and TRBJ2-1, reads EAGVAQSPRYKIIEKRQSVAFWCNPISGHATLYWYQQILGQGPKLLIQFQNNGVVDDSQLPKDRFSAERLKGVDSTLKIQPAKLEDSAVYLCASSFGSAVNEQFFGPGTRLTVL.

This CDR3 is CASRREWYYEQYF. CDR3 DNA: TGTGCCAGCAGGCGGGAGTGGTATTACGAGCAGTACTTC. The V and J genes are TRBV6-1 and TRBJ2-5, with TRBD2 matching 7 bases. The end of the DNA aligns better with TRBJ2-7, so the J call may be wrong. This CDR3 has 13 residues. Per the germline V gene, CDR1 is MNHNS and CDR2 is SASEGT.

The V gene is TRBV11-2, the J gene TRBJ1-1; D ambiguous. V dropped 1 base and J dropped 11 bases, with 17 bases sitting between them. Germline CDR1 is SGHAT and CDR2 is FQNNGV. This CDR3 contains 14 residues. The CDR3 region has the DNA TGTGCCAGCAGCTTAGTAGGGCTCGGCTATGGGGCTTTCTTT. Translated: CASSLVGLGYGAFF.

The chain couples TRBV20-1 to TRBJ2-1; 11 bases map to TRBD2. The CDR3 covers 15 residues. J lost 7 bases, V lost 0 bases, and 5 bases had no gene match. Germline CDR1 DFQATT, CDR2 SNEGSKA (reference sequence). The CDR3 bases are TGCAGTGCTAGAGAGGTAGCGGGAGGGTATAATGAGCAGTTCTTC. Translated: CSAREVAGGYNEQFF.

The chain uses TRBV2 and TRBJ2-1; 9 nucleotides agree with TRBD2. The length of the CDR3 is 15 residues. The trim removed 7 bases at V and 4 bases at J, leaving 8 bases unmatched. CDR1 and CDR2 (germline): SNHLY, FYNNEI. For the CDR3, the DNA is TGTGCCAGCAAGGGGCGGGAGGGAACTTACAATGAGCAGTTCTTC. Encoded protein: CASKGREGTYNEQFF. Based on the CDR3 plus reference TRBV2 and TRBJ2-1, the full variable domain is EPEVTQTPSHQVTQMGQEVILRCVPISNHLYFYWYRQILGQKVEFLVSFYNNEISEKSEIFDDQFSVERPDGSNFTLKIRSTKLEDSAMYFCASKGREGTYNEQFFGPGTRLTVL.

A word on this clonotype: One junction end disagrees with the germline gene, perhaps due to a read error. V usage is TRBV3-1 and J usage is TRBJ2-3, with no clear D. The CDR3 extends over 16 amino acids. Germline CDR1 LGHDT, CDR2 YNNKEL (reference sequence). CDR3 sequence reads: CASSQFDSKQHRYAYF. The CDR3 nucleotides are TGCGCCAGCAGCCAATTCGACTCCAAGCAGCACAGATACGCGTATTTT.

The CDR3 region has the DNA TGCGCCAGCATCCTTAACACCGGGGAGCTGTTTTTT. It yields the protein CASILNTGELFF. This chain connects TRBV5-1 to TRBJ2-2; D is unresolved. V was clipped by 6 bases and J by 2 bases, with 5 bases between them. Germline V lookup: CDR1 SGHRS, CDR2 YFSETQ. The CDR3 is 12 residues long. Combining the CDR3 with reference TRBV5-1 and TRBJ2-2 gives the whole variable domain KAGVTQTPRYLIKTRGQQVTLSCSPISGHRSVSWYQQTPGQGLQFLFEYFSETQRNKGNFPGRFSGRQFSNSRSEMNVSTLELGDSALYLCASILNTGELFFGEGSRLTVL.

This chain links TRBV28 with TRBJ2-3; TRBD2 agrees at 8 bases. J lost 0 bases, V lost 6 bases, and 2 bases had no gene match. Germline CDR1 reads MDHEN; CDR2 reads SYDVKM. This CDR3 spans 14 amino acids. Here the CDR3 DNA reads TGTGCCAGCAGGCCGGGGGGGAGCACAGATACGCAGTATTTT. Translation: CASRPGGSTDTQYF.

V gene TRBV7-3 combines with J gene TRBJ2-1, with TRBD2 matching 9 bases. This CDR3 comprises 15 residues. J gave up 2 bases and V 1 base, and 0 bases lay outside the gene matches. Germline lookup yields CDR1 SGHTA and CDR2 FQGTGA. The DNA for the CDR3 is TGTGCCAGCAGCTTAAGCGGGAGGGCCTACAATGAGCAGTTCTTC. It is translated as CASSLSGRAYNEQFF.

This chain links TRBV3-1 with TRBJ2-5; the D gene is possibly TRBD2 (5 bases). The CDR3 spans 15 residues. Germline assignment: CDR1 LGHDT and CDR2 YNNKEL (reference sequence). Deletions cut 0 bases from V and 11 bases from J, with 19 bases between. The chain's CDR3 is CASSQDRAAFRIQYF. The CDR3 DNA reads as TGTGCCAGCAGCCAAGATCGAGCGGCTTTTCGTATTCAGTACTTC.

V is TRBV10-3 and J is TRBJ2-3; D possibly uses TRBD1 or TRBD2 (5 bases each). Trimming removed 7 bases from V and 2 bases from J, with 10 bases in between. The CDR3 runs to 13 residues. CDR1 and CDR2 from the germline V gene are ENHRY and SYGVKD. DNA of the CDR3: TGTGCCATCATGGGGGATAACACAGATACGCAGTATTTT. Translating gives CAIMGDNTDTQYF.

There are a few counts of this clonotype. This chain uses TRBV20-1 with TRBJ2-7, with D unresolved. This CDR3 contains 12 residues. The V gene lost 7 bases and the J gene lost 2 bases, with 12 bases spanning the gap. CDR1 is DFQATT and CDR2 is SNEGSKA in the germline V gene (reference sequence). DNA of the CDR3: TGCAGTGGTTGCCCAACCACCTACGAGCAGTACTTC. This gives the protein CSGCPTTYEQYF.

The V call is TRBV14, the J call TRBJ1-2; TRBD1 might be the D (5 bases). The germline V gene has CDR1 SGHDN and CDR2 FVKESK. V lost 0 bases and J 8 bases, leaving 7 bases between the germline ends. CDR3 length: 12 amino acids. CDR3 loop: CASSQDRGGYTF. DNA of the CDR3: TGTGCCAGCAGCCAAGATAGGGGCGGCTACACCTTC.

This clonotype was counted only a few times. V usage is TRBV7-2 and J usage is TRBJ2-7; the match to TRBD2 covers 9 bases. The CDR3 is 16 amino acids. Germline CDR1 and CDR2: SGHTA and FQGNSA. V shed 4 bases and J 3 bases; nucleotides not matched to a gene: 10. The CDR3 DNA follows: TGTGCCAGCAGCTCCTTAGCGGGAGTGGGTCTCTACGAGCAGTACTTC. Protein product: CASSSLAGVGLYEQYF.

The chain combines TRBV5-1 with TRBJ2-1; TRBD1 agrees at 8 bases. The ends lost 7 bases at V and 7 bases at J; junction bases unmatched: 13. The germline gives CDR1 SGHRS, CDR2 YFSETQ. This CDR3 is 15 amino acids long. CDR3 protein: CASSAQGASLNEQFF. The DNA for the CDR3 is TGCGCCAGCTCAGCCCAGGGGGCCAGTTTAAATGAGCAGTTCTTC.

This chain links TRBV6-2 or TRBV6-3 with TRBJ1-2; the D gene is possibly TRBD1 (5 bases). Germline CDR1 reads MNHEY; CDR2 reads SVGEGT. Trimming removed 6 bases at V and 4 bases at J, with 18 bases between. CDR3 size: 15 residues. The CDR3 sequence: CASRRDRDGSYGYTF. The CDR3 bases are TGTGCCAGCAGACGGGACCGGGACGGAAGCTATGGCTACACCTTC.

The rearrangement joins TRBV12-3 or TRBV12-4 to TRBJ2-1; 8 bases match TRBD2. Germline trimming cut 2 bases from V and 3 bases from J; bases unmatched to any gene: 12. CDR3 length: 18 residues. In nucleotides, the CDR3 is TGTGCCAGCAGTTTACTGGGAGCGGGAGTGAGGGGCTACAATGAGCAGTTCTTC. This sequence encodes CASSLLGAGVRGYNEQFF.

The rearrangement joins TRBV4-2 to TRBJ2-7; D remains ambiguous. V gave up 8 bases and J gave up 4 bases, with 30 bases separating them. The germline V gene encodes CDR1 LGHNA and CDR2 YNFKEQ. The CDR3 sequence is 18 residues long. In DNA form, the CDR3 reads TGTGCCAGCGGGCCACAAGCCCCCCCCTCGGCTTCTGGATACGAGCAGTACTTC. It is translated as CASGPQAPPSASGYEQYF.

The chain employs TRBV7-3 and TRBJ2-3; D may be TRBD1 (5 bases). Deletions cut 4 bases from V and 2 bases from J, with 13 bases between. There are 15 residues in the CDR3. The germline V gene encodes CDR1 SGHTA and CDR2 FQGTGA. CDR3 protein: CASSSLGAPTDTQYF. CDR3 nucleotides: TGTGCCAGCAGCTCCCTTGGGGCCCCCACAGATACGCAGTATTTT.

On this clonotype: A clone one base away is much larger, so this may be a read error. The chain has TRBV5-1 and TRBJ2-1; 14 nucleotides line up with TRBD2. The V and J ends lost 3 bases and 8 bases, in that order; junction bases with no gene match: 7. Germline V gene data show CDR1 as SGHRS and CDR2 as YFSETQ. The CDR3 length is 16 residues. The CDR3 DNA is TGCGCCAGCAGCTGGGGGGGGACTAGCGGGAGTGATGAGCAGTTCTTC. Translated, it gives CASSWGGTSGSDEQFF.

The table lists this clonotype with many counts. The chain carries TRBV20-1 and TRBJ2-4; TRBD1 matches at 10 bases. Losses at the gene ends were 3 bases for V and 7 bases for J; bases not matched to a gene: 15. CDR1 is DFQATT, CDR2 SNEGSKA, per germline (reference sequence). The CDR3 runs to 17 residues. In nucleotides, the CDR3 is TGCAGTGCTAGTAGTGTGACAGGGGGCACTTCTCGGAACATTCAGTACTTC. This gives the protein CSASSVTGGTSRNIQYF.

This chain uses TRBV4-2 with TRBJ2-7; 7 bases agree with TRBD1. The V gene end was trimmed by 6 bases and the J gene end by 2 bases; junction bases not matched to a gene: 10. The CDR3 is 15 residues long. Germline V gives CDR1 LGHNA, CDR2 YNFKEQ. The CDR3 here is CASRSNRDSAYEQYF. Here the CDR3 DNA reads TGTGCCAGCAGGTCGAACCGGGACAGCGCCTACGAGCAGTACTTC.

The chain carries TRBV3-1 and TRBJ1-1; D possibly corresponds to TRBD1 (6 bases). V was pared by 1 base and J by 4 bases, with 7 bases between. Per germline, CDR1 LGHDT and CDR2 YNNKEL (reference sequence). The CDR3 contains 13 residues. As DNA, the CDR3 is TGTGCCAGCAGCCAAGGGGGGCCCACTGAAGCTTTCTTT. This codes for CASSQGGPTEAFF.

V is TRBV6-6 and J is TRBJ2-1, with D possibly matching TRBD2 (6 bases). The better agreement between TRBJ2-7 and the DNA end casts doubt on the J call. This CDR3 spans 16 amino acids. Germline-derived CDR1 and CDR2 are MNHNY and SVGAGI (reference sequence). The DNA of the CDR3 is TGTGCCAGCAGCCCCTTAAGTGGGAGGTCCTACAATGAGCAGTACTTC. It codes for CASSPLSGRSYNEQYF.

CDR3 region: CSAATGTVIYEQYF. The CDR3 DNA sequence: TGCAGTGCTGCGACCGGGACTGTGATCTACGAGCAGTACTTC. This sequence joins TRBV20-1 and TRBJ2-4, with D possibly matching TRBD2 (6 bases). The end of the DNA aligns better with TRBJ2-7, so the J call may be wrong. The V gene's germline CDR1 is DFQATT and CDR2 SNEGSKA (reference sequence). The CDR3 runs 14 residues.

Turning to this clonotype: At one end the junction does not follow the germline gene, possibly because of a read error. V is TRBV12-3 or TRBV12-4 and J is TRBJ2-6, with D possibly TRBD1 on 5 matching bases. This CDR3 spans 12 amino acids. The CDR3: CASHDGANVPTF. DNA of the CDR3: TGTGCCAGCCATGATGGGGCCAACGTCCCGACTTTC.

At least ten counts were recorded for this clonotype. The gene calls are TRBV4-1 and TRBJ2-5; D is undetermined. The CDR3 length is 13 residues. Germline V CDR1 and CDR2: MGHRA, YSYEKL. The germline V and J ends were trimmed by 3 bases and 3 bases, with 8 bases remaining between them. CDR3 residues: CASSQWRKETQYF. DNA for the CDR3: TGCGCCAGCAGCCAGTGGCGGAAAGAGACCCAGTACTTC.